The 32 T cell receptor beta chains below all came from one sample that was sequenced in a study of blood T cell repertoires in COVID-19. Some clones are missing from TCRdb's copy, which holds only in-frame ones; the method was immunoSEQ multiplex PCR. Of tens of thousands of clones listed, roughly 90% are singletons. The sequencing input was peripheral blood. The source of these receptors is a man in his 70s with active or convalescent COVID-19.

Note on this clone: A read error may produce the germline difference seen at one junction end. The DNA for the CDR3 is TGTGCCAGCAGTTTAGGTTCGGGGAGGGACAGGGAAAACTTC. Residues: CASSLGSGRDRENF. The chain links TRBV28 to TRBJ2-7; 9 nucleotides align to TRBD1. Germline lookup yields CDR1 MDHEN and CDR2 SYDVKM. The CDR3 is 14 amino acids.

The CDR3: CASSLGSAETQYF. In DNA form, the CDR3 reads TGTGCCAGCAGCTTGGGTAGTGCCGAGACCCAGTACTTC. This chain connects TRBV5-6 to TRBJ2-5; no reliable D call. CDR3 length equals 13 residues. The germline gives CDR1 SGHDT, CDR2 YYEEEE. Trimming took off 0 bases at V and 5 bases at J, with 8 bases between the two ends.

The chain combines TRBV19 with TRBJ1-3; 8 bases agree with TRBD1. The CDR3 is made up of 15 amino acids. Per the germline V gene, CDR1 is LNHDA and CDR2 is SQIVND (reference sequence). Trimming removed 4 bases from V and 2 bases from J; junction bases left unmatched: 4. The CDR3 is CASSTRTGTGNTIYF. DNA of the CDR3: TGTGCCAGTAGTACTCGGACAGGGACTGGAAACACCATATATTTT.

The gene calls are TRBV21-1 and TRBJ2-5; the DNA was not compared with TRBD2, the D call given in the table. TRBV21-1 is deemed a pseudogene. The CDR3 sequence is 15 residues long. This CDR3 reads CASSNGLAGWETQYF. The CDR3 DNA reads as TGTGCCAGCAGCAACGGACTAGCGGGTTGGGAGACCCAGTACTTC.

The J gene is TRBJ1-1, the V gene TRBV4-3; 9 bases match TRBD1. V lost 4 bases, J lost 1 base, and 1 base stayed unmatched. This CDR3 has 14 residues. Germline assignment: CDR1 LGHNA and CDR2 YSLEER. Here the CDR3 DNA reads TGCGCCAGCAGCCTGACAGGGGGGAACACTGAAGCTTTCTTT. As protein: CASSLTGGNTEAFF.

The J gene is TRBJ2-7, the V gene TRBV7-9, with TRBD2 matching 11 bases. Germline V gene sequence: CDR1 SEHNR, CDR2 FQNEAQ (reference sequence). The CDR3 length is 16 residues. V shed 4 bases and J 6 bases; nucleotides not matched to a gene: 11. The CDR3 is CASSSTGRLAGPEQYF. CDR3 bases: TGTGCCAGCAGCTCCACAGGGCGACTAGCGGGACCCGAGCAGTACTTC.

The chain uses TRBV28 and TRBJ2-3; 12 nucleotides match TRBD2. V lost 5 bases to trimming and J lost 4 bases; unmatched junction nucleotides: 7. The CDR3 covers 16 residues. The V gene's germline CDR1 is MDHEN and CDR2 SYDVKM. Here the CDR3 reads CASSGSTSGRSDTQYF. The CDR3 DNA sequence: TGTGCCAGCAGTGGGTCGACTAGCGGGAGATCAGATACGCAGTATTTT.

The V call is TRBV9, the J call TRBJ2-2; 10 bases are shared with TRBD2. V lost 4 bases, J lost 6 bases, and 3 bases stayed unmatched. The CDR3 is made up of 14 amino acids. CDR1 and CDR2 (germline): SGDLS, YYNGEE. CDR3 bases: TGTGCCAGCAGCCTAGCGGGAGTTGCCGGGGAGCTGTTTTTT. Translated: CASSLAGVAGELFF.

The chain uses TRBV5-1 and TRBJ2-6, with D possibly TRBD1 on 6 matching bases. Germline V gene lookup returns CDR1 SGHRS and CDR2 YFSETQ. The CDR3 contains 15 residues. Trimming cost V 3 bases and J 1 base, with 8 bases left between them. CDR3 sequence (DNA): TGCGCCAGCAGCTCACAGGGATCTGGGGCCAACGTCCTGACTTTC. Its translation is CASSSQGSGANVLTF.

The chain has TRBV28 and TRBJ1-4, with 8 bases identical to TRBD1. This CDR3 is built from 15 residues. Losses at the gene ends were 5 bases for V and 10 bases for J; bases not matched to a gene: 12. In germline, CDR1 is MDHEN, CDR2 SYDVKM. This chain's CDR3 is CASSPAGQGLVKLFF. CDR3 nucleotide sequence: TGTGCCAGCAGTCCCGCTGGACAGGGATTGGTAAAACTGTTTTTT. Together with reference TRBV28 and TRBJ1-4, the CDR3 gives the full variable domain: DVKVTQSSRYLVKRTGEKVFLECVQDMDHENMFWYRQDPGLGLRLIYFSYDVKMKEKGDIPEGYSVSREKKERFSLILESASTNQTSMYLCASSPAGQGLVKLFFGSGTQLSVL.

The chain has TRBV7-9 and TRBJ2-3; a weak D match, TRBD2 (5 bases). Trimming pared 5 bases from V and 0 bases from J, leaving 9 bases between. The germline CDR1 and CDR2 sequences are SEHNR and FQNEAQ (reference sequence). This CDR3 has 14 amino acids. The CDR3 sequence: CASSGSISTDTQYF. The CDR3 coding sequence is TGTGCCAGCAGCGGGAGCATTAGCACAGATACGCAGTATTTT.

The chain carries TRBV28 and TRBJ2-7; D is possibly TRBD2 (5 bases). The CDR3 has 15 residues. Trimming pared 5 bases from V and 7 bases from J, leaving 21 bases between. Germline CDR1 and CDR2: MDHEN and SYDVKM. This CDR3 reads CASSPHGVSSREQYF. The DNA of the CDR3 is TGTGCCAGCAGTCCCCACGGGGTGTCATCGAGGGAGCAGTACTTC.

The rearrangement links TRBV9 to TRBJ2-7, with TRBD2 matching 9 bases. The V gene end was trimmed by 1 base and the J gene end by 2 bases; junction bases not matched to a gene: 4. CDR1 SGDLS and CDR2 YYNGEE come from the germline V gene. The CDR3 has 15 residues. The CDR3 nucleotides are TGTGCCAGCAGCGTATCGGCGGGAGGGGCCTACGAGCAGTACTTC. This gives the protein CASSVSAGGAYEQYF.

This clone was detected once. The chain recombines TRBV4-2 with TRBJ2-7, with 9 nucleotides matching TRBD2. After removal of 5 bases from V and 2 bases from J, the junction contained 7 bases not matched to a gene. The length of the CDR3 is 15 residues. Germline V gives CDR1 LGHNA, CDR2 YNFKEQ. The CDR3 sequence: CASSSTSGQPYEQYF. As DNA, the CDR3 is TGTGCCAGCAGCTCGACTAGCGGCCAGCCCTACGAGCAGTACTTC.

The chain is built from TRBV7-2 and TRBJ1-5, with D possibly being TRBD1 (6 bases). The CDR3 covers 15 residues. V lost 2 bases, J lost 1 base, and 9 bases lay in between. Germline CDR1 is SGHTA and CDR2 is FQGNSA. The CDR3 sequence: CASSLFRGSNQPQHF. DNA for the CDR3: TGTGCCAGCAGCTTATTCAGGGGAAGCAATCAGCCCCAGCATTTT. The whole variable domain, remainder taken from reference TRBV7-2 and TRBJ1-5, is GAGVSQSPSNKVTEKGKDVELRCDPISGHTALYWYRQSLGQGLEFLIYFQGNSAPDKSGLPSDRFSAERTGGSVSTLTIQRTQQEDSAVYLCASSLFRGSNQPQHFGDGTRLSIL.

The chain is built from TRBV19 and TRBJ1-3; 8 bases fit TRBD1. The CDR3 length is 15 residues. The germline gives CDR1 LNHDA, CDR2 SQIVND (reference sequence). The trim removed 5 bases at V and 4 bases at J, leaving 7 bases unmatched. CDR3 nucleotides: TGTGCCAGTAGTGCCCGGACAGGGATCGGAAACACCATATATTTT. This gives the protein CASSARTGIGNTIYF.

The rearrangement links TRBV18 to TRBJ2-2, with D possibly matching TRBD1 (5 bases). Deletions cut 3 bases from V and 3 bases from J, with 5 bases between. This CDR3 contains 13 residues. Germline-derived CDR1 and CDR2 are KGHSH and LQKENI. As DNA, the CDR3 is TGTGCCAGCTCACCCAGGGACACCGGGGAGCTGTTTTTT. As protein: CASSPRDTGELFF.

V is TRBV7-2 and J is TRBJ2-5, with TRBD2 matching 8 bases. The CDR3 extends over 16 amino acids. Trimming took 1 base from V and 1 from J; bases not matched to a gene: 5. The germline V gene has CDR1 SGHTA and CDR2 FQGNSA. CDR3 DNA: TGTGCCAGCAGCTTAGGGCGGGGGGAAGGCCAAGAGACCCAGTACTTC. Protein: CASSLGRGEGQETQYF.

The V and J genes are TRBV6-2 or TRBV6-3 and TRBJ2-1; 13 bases are a match to TRBD2. CDR1 and CDR2 (germline): MNHEY, SVGEGT. The junction had 3 bases not matched to a gene; V was cut back by 2 bases and J by 8 bases. This CDR3 contains 15 residues. CDR3 residues: CASSYGLAGVDEQFF. Here the CDR3 DNA reads TGTGCCAGCAGTTACGGACTAGCGGGAGTCGATGAGCAGTTCTTC.

This clone was seen only once. The V gene is TRBV29-1, the J gene TRBJ1-1; 11 bases fit TRBD1. The germline V gene has CDR1 SQVTM and CDR2 ANQGSEA. The CDR3 runs 14 residues. J gave up 4 bases and V 6 bases, and 7 bases lay outside the gene matches. The DNA for the CDR3 is TGCAGCGTCGTTCGGACAGGGGGCCTCACTGAAGCTTTCTTT. This translates into CSVVRTGGLTEAFF.

The V gene is TRBV14, the J gene TRBJ1-3; 7 nucleotides agree with TRBD1. The V segment lost 0 bases and the J segment 2 bases; nucleotides outside the gene matches: 1. Germline V gene lookup returns CDR1 SGHDN and CDR2 FVKESK. The CDR3 has 15 residues. Here the CDR3 DNA reads TGTGCCAGCAGCCAAGAGGGGACAGCTGGAAACACCATATATTTT. Its protein is CASSQEGTAGNTIYF. Combining the CDR3 with reference TRBV14 and TRBJ1-3 gives the whole variable domain EAGVTQFPSHSVIEKGQTVTLRCDPISGHDNLYWYRRVMGKEIKFLLHFVKESKQDESGMPNNRFLAERTGGTYSTLKVQPAELEDSGVYFCASSQEGTAGNTIYFGEGSWLTVV.

The chain has TRBV28 and TRBJ2-5; 13 bases are a match to TRBD2. V shed 6 bases, J shed 5 bases, and the junction held 12 bases outside the gene matches. This CDR3 spans 17 amino acids. CDR1 and CDR2 from the germline V gene are MDHEN and SYDVKM. CDR3 sequence reads: CASRPTGTSGIWETQYF. CDR3 nucleotide sequence: TGTGCCAGCAGGCCGACCGGGACTAGCGGGATTTGGGAGACCCAGTACTTC.

V is TRBV25-1 and J is TRBJ1-1; 9 nucleotides agree with TRBD1. Germline loops: CDR1 MGHDK, CDR2 SYGVNS. The J segment lost 5 bases and the V segment lost 4 bases, leaving 11 bases of the junction unmatched. CDR3 length: 16 amino acids. CDR3 amino acids: CASSANPGQGRTEAFF. CDR3 sequence (DNA): TGTGCCAGCAGTGCTAACCCTGGACAGGGGAGGACTGAAGCTTTCTTT.

This clone was counted once. J is TRBJ2-7 and V is TRBV7-9, with 7 bases lining up with TRBD1. From germline, CDR1 is SEHNR and CDR2 FQNEAQ (reference sequence). The CDR3 is 15 amino acids. J lost 3 bases, V lost 2 bases, and 7 bases had no gene match. Written as DNA, the CDR3 is TGTGCCAGCAGCTTAAACAGGGGAGTAAACTACGAGCAGTACTTC. Translated, it gives CASSLNRGVNYEQYF.

This chain joins TRBV28 and TRBJ2-7, with 9 bases identical to TRBD1. V trimming: 8 bases; J trimming: 3 bases; junction bases outside the gene matches: 11. The CDR3 has 15 amino acids. The germline CDR1 and CDR2 sequences are MDHEN and SYDVKM. CDR3 protein: CASGNRGLGRYEQYF. The DNA for the CDR3 is TGTGCCAGCGGTAACAGGGGGCTAGGTCGCTACGAGCAGTACTTC.

This clone has just one count. The gene calls are TRBV4-1 and TRBJ2-1; TRBD2 aligns across 11 bases. The CDR3 is 16 amino acids. The V gene end was trimmed by 0 bases and the J gene end by 9 bases; junction bases not matched to a gene: 7. The V gene's germline CDR1 is MGHRA and CDR2 YSYEKL. CDR3 sequence: CASSQERTSGSSEQFF. The CDR3 DNA follows: TGCGCCAGCAGCCAAGAGAGAACTAGCGGGAGTAGTGAGCAGTTCTTC.

The chain recombines TRBV5-1 with TRBJ2-1; 7 bases agree with TRBD2. Germline V gene lookup returns CDR1 SGHRS and CDR2 YFSETQ. This CDR3 is built from 15 residues. V was pared by 2 bases and J by 2 bases, with 4 bases of the junction left unmatched. The CDR3 coding sequence is TGCGCCAGCAGCTTAGCGGGAAGGCCCTACAATGAGCAGTTCTTC. Its protein product is CASSLAGRPYNEQFF.

This clone was picked up a small number of times. The rearrangement uses TRBV29-1 and TRBJ1-1, with D perhaps TRBD1 (6 bases). This CDR3 region has 11 residues. The germline V and J ends were trimmed by 6 bases and 7 bases, with 12 bases remaining between them. The germline V gene encodes CDR1 SQVTM and CDR2 ANQGSEA. The CDR3 nucleotides read TGCAGCGTCAAACGGACAGATGAAGCTTTCTTT. It yields the protein CSVKRTDEAFF.

The genes are TRBV9 and TRBJ2-1; 14 bases map to TRBD2. Germline CDR1 and CDR2: SGDLS and YYNGEE. This CDR3 is built from 15 residues. V was pared by 6 bases and J by 7 bases, with 6 bases of the junction left unmatched. The CDR3 here is CASTLGTSGRNEQFF. The CDR3 nucleotides are TGTGCCAGCACCCTAGGGACTAGCGGGAGAAATGAGCAGTTCTTC.

For this clone: In the same sample, other DNA sequences code for this CDR3. The rearrangement joins TRBV2 to TRBJ2-3; 13 positions match TRBD2. The germline CDR1 and CDR2 sequences are SNHLY and FYNNEI. CDR3 size: 17 residues. V trimming: 6 bases; J trimming: 1 base; junction bases outside the gene matches: 7. CDR3 DNA: TGTGCCAGCAGCCGCTGGACTAGCGGGAGCGGCACAGATACGCAGTATTTT. Its protein product is CASSRWTSGSGTDTQYF.

The chain recombines TRBV3-1 (or the pseudogene TRBV3-2) with TRBJ2-1; the D gene is possibly TRBD2 (5 bases). This CDR3 has 14 residues. The V end lost 3 bases, the J end lost 5 bases, and 11 bases lay between the germline ends. Germline V gene lookup returns CDR1 LGHDT and CDR2 YNNKEL (reference sequence). For the CDR3, the DNA is TGTGCCAGCAGCCATGGCTGGCGGGACAATGAGCAGTTCTTC. Translating it yields CASSHGWRDNEQFF.

The gene calls are TRBV5-5 and TRBJ1-3; a weak D match, TRBD1 (5 bases). V shed 0 bases and J shed 2 bases, with 15 bases lying between them. This CDR3 comprises 17 residues. Looked up from germline, CDR1 is SGHKS and CDR2 is YYEKEE (reference sequence). DNA of the CDR3: TGTGCCAGCAGCTTGGCGGTAGGAGGGGCTGCTGGAAACACCATATATTTT. This encodes CASSLAVGGAAGNTIYF.